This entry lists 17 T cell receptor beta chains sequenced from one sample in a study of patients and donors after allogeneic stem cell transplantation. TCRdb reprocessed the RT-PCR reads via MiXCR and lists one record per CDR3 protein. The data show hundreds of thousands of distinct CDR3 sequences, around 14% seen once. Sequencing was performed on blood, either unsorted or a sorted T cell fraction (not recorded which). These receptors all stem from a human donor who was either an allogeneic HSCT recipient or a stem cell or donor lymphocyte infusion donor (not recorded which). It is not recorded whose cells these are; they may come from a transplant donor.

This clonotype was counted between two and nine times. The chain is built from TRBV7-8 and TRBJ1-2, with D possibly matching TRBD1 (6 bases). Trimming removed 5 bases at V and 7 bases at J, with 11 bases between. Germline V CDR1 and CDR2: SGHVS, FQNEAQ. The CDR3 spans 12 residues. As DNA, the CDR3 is TGTGCCAGCAGCCCAGGGACAATTGGCTACACCTTC. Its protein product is CASSPGTIGYTF.

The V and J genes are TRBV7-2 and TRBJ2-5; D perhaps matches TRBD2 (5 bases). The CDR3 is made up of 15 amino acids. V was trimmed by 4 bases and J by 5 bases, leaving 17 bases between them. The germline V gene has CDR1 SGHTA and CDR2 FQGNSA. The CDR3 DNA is TGTGCCAGCAGCTCGAGAGGCGGACTTTCGGAGACCCAGTACTTC. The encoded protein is CASSSRGGLSETQYF.

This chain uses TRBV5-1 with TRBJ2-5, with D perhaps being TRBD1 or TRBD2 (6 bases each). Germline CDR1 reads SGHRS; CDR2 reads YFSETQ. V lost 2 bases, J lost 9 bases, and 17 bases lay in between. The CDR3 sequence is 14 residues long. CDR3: CASSLEGLGGAQYF. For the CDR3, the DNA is TGCGCCAGCAGCTTAGAGGGACTCGGGGGCGCCCAGTACTTC.

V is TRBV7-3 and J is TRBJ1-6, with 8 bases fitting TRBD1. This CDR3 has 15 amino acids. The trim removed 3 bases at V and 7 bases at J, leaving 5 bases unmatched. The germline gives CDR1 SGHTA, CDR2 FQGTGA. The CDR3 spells CASSFDRGGNSPLHF. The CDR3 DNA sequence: TGTGCCAGCAGCTTCGACAGGGGAGGGAATTCACCCCTCCACTTT.

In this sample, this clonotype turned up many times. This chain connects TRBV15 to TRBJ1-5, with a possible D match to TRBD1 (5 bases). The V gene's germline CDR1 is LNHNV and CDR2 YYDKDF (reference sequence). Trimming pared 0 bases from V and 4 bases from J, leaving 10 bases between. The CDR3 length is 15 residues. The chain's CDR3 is CATSRDPRGNQPQHF. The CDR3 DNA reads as TGTGCCACCAGCAGAGACCCCCGGGGGAATCAGCCCCAGCATTTT. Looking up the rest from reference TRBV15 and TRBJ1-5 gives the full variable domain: DAMVIQNPRYQVTQFGKPVTLSCSQTLNHNVMYWYQQKSSQAPKLLFHYYDKDFNNEADTPDNFQSRRPNTSFCFLDIRSPGLGDTAMYLCATSRDPRGNQPQHFGDGTRLSIL.

As DNA, the CDR3 is TGTGCCAGCAGCCAGTACACCGGGGCGGGTGAAAAACTGTTTTTT. Protein: CASSQYTGAGEKLFF. This chain joins TRBV3-1 and TRBJ1-4; possible D gene TRBD1, 5 bases. The CDR3 runs to 15 residues. The V and J ends lost 3 bases and 7 bases respectively, with 15 bases between them. The germline gives CDR1 LGHDT, CDR2 YNNKEL (reference sequence).

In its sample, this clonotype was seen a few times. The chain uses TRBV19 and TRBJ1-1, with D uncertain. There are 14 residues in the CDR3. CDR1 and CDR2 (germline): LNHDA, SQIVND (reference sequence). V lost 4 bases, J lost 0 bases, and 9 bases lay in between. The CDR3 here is CASSRMHMNTEAFF. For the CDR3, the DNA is TGTGCCAGTAGTAGGATGCACATGAACACTGAAGCTTTCTTT.

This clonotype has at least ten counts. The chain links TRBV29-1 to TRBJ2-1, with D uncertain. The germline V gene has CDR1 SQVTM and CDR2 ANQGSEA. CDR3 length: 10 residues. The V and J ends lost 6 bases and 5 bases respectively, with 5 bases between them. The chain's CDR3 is CSVAHNEQFF. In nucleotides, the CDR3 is TGCAGCGTAGCACACAATGAGCAGTTCTTC.

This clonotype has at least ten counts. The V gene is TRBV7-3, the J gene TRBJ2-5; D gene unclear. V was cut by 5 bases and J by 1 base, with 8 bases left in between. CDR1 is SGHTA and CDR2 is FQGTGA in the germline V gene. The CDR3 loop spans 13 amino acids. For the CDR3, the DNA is TGTGCCAGCAGCCCCTCCCCCCAAGAGACCCAGTACTTC. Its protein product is CASSPSPQETQYF.

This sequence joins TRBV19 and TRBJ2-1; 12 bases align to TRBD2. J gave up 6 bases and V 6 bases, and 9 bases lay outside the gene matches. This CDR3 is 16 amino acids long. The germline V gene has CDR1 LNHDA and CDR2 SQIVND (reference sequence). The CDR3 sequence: CASRISSGGAGNEQFF. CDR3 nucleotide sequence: TGTGCCAGTAGGATATCTAGCGGGGGGGCCGGCAATGAGCAGTTCTTC.

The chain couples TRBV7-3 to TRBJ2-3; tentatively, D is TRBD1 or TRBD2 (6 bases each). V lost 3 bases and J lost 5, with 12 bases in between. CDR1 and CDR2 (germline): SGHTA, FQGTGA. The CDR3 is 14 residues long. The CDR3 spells CASSFGGQVDTQYF. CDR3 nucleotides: TGTGCCAGCAGCTTTGGGGGGCAGGTAGATACGCAGTATTTT.

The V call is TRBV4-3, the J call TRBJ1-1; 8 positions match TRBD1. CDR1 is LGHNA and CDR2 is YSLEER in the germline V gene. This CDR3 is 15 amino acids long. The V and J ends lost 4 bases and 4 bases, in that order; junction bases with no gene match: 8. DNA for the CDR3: TGCGCCAGCAGCCCGTCATCTACAGGGGGCACTGAAGCTTTCTTT. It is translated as CASSPSSTGGTEAFF.

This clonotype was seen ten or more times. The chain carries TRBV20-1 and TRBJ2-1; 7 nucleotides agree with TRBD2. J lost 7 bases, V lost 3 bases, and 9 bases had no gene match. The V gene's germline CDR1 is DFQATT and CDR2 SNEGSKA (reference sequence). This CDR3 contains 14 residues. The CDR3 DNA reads TGCAGTGCTAGTCCCGCGGGAGTCCGAAATGAGCAGTTCTTC. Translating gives CSASPAGVRNEQFF.

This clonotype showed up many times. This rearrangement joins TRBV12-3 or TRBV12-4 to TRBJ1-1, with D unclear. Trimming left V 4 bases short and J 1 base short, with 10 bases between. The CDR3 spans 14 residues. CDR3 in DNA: TGTGCCAGCAGTTACCGAACGAGGAACACTGAAGCTTTCTTT. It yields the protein CASSYRTRNTEAFF.

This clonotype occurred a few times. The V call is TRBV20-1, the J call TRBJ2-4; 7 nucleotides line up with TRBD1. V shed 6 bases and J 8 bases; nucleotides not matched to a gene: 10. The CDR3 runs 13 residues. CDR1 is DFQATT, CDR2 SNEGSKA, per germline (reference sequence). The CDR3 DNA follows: TGCAGTGCCAAGGGACAGATTATTGACATTCAGTACTTC. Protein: CSAKGQIIDIQYF.

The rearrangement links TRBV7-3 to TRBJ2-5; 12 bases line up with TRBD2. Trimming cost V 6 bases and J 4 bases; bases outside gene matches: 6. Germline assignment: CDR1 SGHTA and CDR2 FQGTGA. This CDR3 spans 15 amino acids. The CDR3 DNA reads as TGTGCCAGCAGTCAAACGACTAGCGGGAGAGAGACCCAGTACTTC. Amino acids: CASSQTTSGRETQYF.

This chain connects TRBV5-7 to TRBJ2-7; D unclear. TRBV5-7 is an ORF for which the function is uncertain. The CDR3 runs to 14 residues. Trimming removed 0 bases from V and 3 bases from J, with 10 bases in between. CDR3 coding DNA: TGTGCCAGCAGCTTGGGCTGGCTAAACTACGAGCAGTACTTC. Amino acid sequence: CASSLGWLNYEQYF.